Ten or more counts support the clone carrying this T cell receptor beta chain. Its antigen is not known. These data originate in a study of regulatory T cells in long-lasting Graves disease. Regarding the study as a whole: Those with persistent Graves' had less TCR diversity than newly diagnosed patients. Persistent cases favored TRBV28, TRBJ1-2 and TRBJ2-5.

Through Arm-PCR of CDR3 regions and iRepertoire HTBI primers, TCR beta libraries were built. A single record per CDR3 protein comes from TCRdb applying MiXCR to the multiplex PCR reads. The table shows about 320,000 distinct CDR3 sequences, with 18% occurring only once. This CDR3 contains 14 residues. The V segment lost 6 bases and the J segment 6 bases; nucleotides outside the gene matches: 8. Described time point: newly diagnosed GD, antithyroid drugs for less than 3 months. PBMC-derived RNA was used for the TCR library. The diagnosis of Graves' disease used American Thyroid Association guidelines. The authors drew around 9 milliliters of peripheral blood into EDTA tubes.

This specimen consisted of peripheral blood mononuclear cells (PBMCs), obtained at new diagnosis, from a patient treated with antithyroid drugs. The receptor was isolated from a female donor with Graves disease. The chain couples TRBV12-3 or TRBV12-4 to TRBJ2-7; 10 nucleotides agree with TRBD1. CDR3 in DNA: TGTGCCAGCAGCTTGGGACAGGGGAGCGTCGAGCAGTACTTC. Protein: CASSLGQGSVEQYF.